The 8 T cell receptor beta chains reported below all come from one sample, sequenced in a study of cytomegalovirus exposure and HLA in healthy donors. PCR employed 60 Vbeta and 13 Jbeta primers. Here immunoSEQ multiplex PCR was the method, and the copy in TCRdb shows in-frame clones only, minus some. Seen in this sample are approximately 110,000 clones; the ten most common clones hold about 2.2%. Material for sequencing was PBMCs. These TCRs come from a man aged 35 to 55 in good health and CMV-seronegative.

The chain is built from TRBV11-3 and TRBJ2-7, with D perhaps matching TRBD2 (5 bases). This CDR3 is 16 amino acids long. Per the germline V gene, CDR1 is SGHNT and CDR2 is YENEEA. Trimming removed 1 base at V and 1 base at J, with 14 bases between. The DNA of the CDR3 is TGTGCCAGCAGCTTAGTGTCCGGCCTAGCTTCCTACGAGCAGTACTTC. Amino acids: CASSLVSGLASYEQYF.

The rearrangement links TRBV5-1 to TRBJ2-7; 8 nucleotides align to TRBD2. CDR1 SGHRS and CDR2 YFSETQ come from the germline V gene. With 0 bases clipped from V and 6 bases from J, the junction kept 5 bases outside the gene matches. The CDR3 loop spans 14 amino acids. The CDR3 spells CASSLGRTSTEQYF. In DNA form, the CDR3 reads TGCGCCAGCAGCTTGGGACGGACTAGCACCGAGCAGTACTTC.

The V call is TRBV28, the J call TRBJ1-2; 8 nucleotides line up with TRBD1. The CDR3 is made up of 15 amino acids. Germline values: CDR1 MDHEN, CDR2 SYDVKM. V lost 3 bases and J lost 4; bases outside the gene matches: 7. CDR3 DNA: TGTGCCAGCAGTTTCCCCCCCGGACAGGGCTATGGCTACACCTTC. Residues: CASSFPPGQGYGYTF.

CDR3 sequence: CASSDRQGSSGNTIYF. The CDR3 DNA follows: TGTGCCAGCAGCGACCGACAGGGGTCCTCTGGAAACACCATATATTTT. V is TRBV13 and J is TRBJ1-3; TRBD1 aligns across 8 bases. In germline, CDR1 is PRHDT, CDR2 FYEKMQ (reference sequence). After removal of 5 bases from V and 0 bases from J, the junction contained 6 bases not matched to a gene. The CDR3 totals 16 residues.

The V call is TRBV6-1, the J call TRBJ1-2; possibly TRBD1 for D (6 bases). The CDR3 contains 15 residues. CDR1 MNHNS and CDR2 SASEGT come from the germline V gene. The V end was cut by 6 bases, the J end by 5 bases, with 19 bases between. The CDR3 DNA sequence: TGTGCCAGCAGGGAGTCAGGAAGGGGGTTATATGGCTACACCTTC. Its protein product is CASRESGRGLYGYTF.

The V call is TRBV5-1, the J call TRBJ1-3, with D unresolved. V lost 2 bases and J lost 0, with 6 bases in between. The length of the CDR3 is 14 residues. Germline values: CDR1 SGHRS, CDR2 YFSETQ. This chain's CDR3 is CASSLDNSGNTIYF. The CDR3 coding sequence is TGCGCCAGCAGCTTAGACAACTCTGGAAACACCATATATTTT.

DNA for the CDR3: TGTGCCAGCAGCTTGGGGCTAGATAATGAGCAGTTCTTC. This translates into CASSLGLDNEQFF. This rearrangement joins TRBV7-3 to TRBJ2-1, with D tentatively TRBD1 (5 bases). Between the trimmed V and J ends, which lost 3 bases and 7 bases, there was a span of 10 bases. The CDR3 runs 13 residues. Germline lookup yields CDR1 SGHTA and CDR2 FQGTGA.

The J gene is TRBJ1-2, the V gene TRBV7-9; 9 bases are shared with TRBD1. This CDR3 is 17 amino acids long. The germline CDR1 and CDR2 sequences are SEHNR and FQNEAQ (reference sequence). V was pared by 4 bases and J by 4 bases, with 13 bases of the junction left unmatched. This chain's CDR3 is CASSSRGQGRTRYGYTF. CDR3 DNA: TGTGCCAGCAGCTCTAGGGGACAGGGTAGGACCCGCTATGGCTACACCTTC.